Below, 20 T cell receptor beta chains from the same sample are listed, as sequenced in a study of cytomegalovirus exposure and HLA in healthy donors (dated by TCRdb to 2016 to 2017). The library was made by the immunoSEQ multiplex PCR assay. For the multiplex PCR, a mixture combining 60 forward primers for TCR Vbeta segments and 13 reverse primers for TCR Jbeta segments was used. This is the immuneACCESS table as TCRdb keeps it, with only in-frame sequences that have V and J called. A part of the clones is gone; compared with another copy, unresolved V genes explain less than half, and the rest is unexplained. The sample includes roughly 180,000 clones, with 70% to 80% observed a single time. The top ten clonotypes cover approximately 1.3% of the sample. Material: PBMCs. The receptor source for this set is a man under 40 in good health and CMV-seronegative.

The chain recombines TRBV25-1 with TRBJ1-2; no clear D. V was shortened by 0 bases and J by 7 bases, with 12 bases between the two germline ends. The CDR3 is 14 amino acids. Germline V CDR1 and CDR2: MGHDK, SYGVNS. CDR3 in amino acids: CASSEYAGIAGYTF. The CDR3 nucleotides read TGTGCCAGCAGTGAATACGCGGGTATCGCTGGCTACACCTTC.

The V and J genes are TRBV2 and TRBJ2-2, with TRBD1 as a possible D gene (6 bases). Germline-derived CDR1 and CDR2 are SNHLY and FYNNEI. The V end lost 7 bases, the J end lost 8 bases, and 11 bases lay between the germline ends. The CDR3 is 12 amino acids. CDR3 in amino acids: CASIRGWGELFF. Here the CDR3 DNA reads TGTGCCAGCATCAGGGGTTGGGGGGAGCTGTTTTTT.

The V and J genes are TRBV5-6 and TRBJ1-4; a possible D gene is TRBD1 (6 bases). The CDR3 consists of 16 residues. Germline CDR1 and CDR2: SGHDT and YYEEEE. V shed 4 bases and J shed 7 bases, with 20 bases lying between them. The CDR3: CASSSGQLRGGEKLFF. For the CDR3, the DNA is TGTGCCAGCAGCAGCGGACAGCTAAGGGGCGGTGAAAAACTGTTTTTT.

This chain joins TRBV28 and TRBJ1-3; TRBD1 might be the D (6 bases). The CDR3 is 18 residues long. From germline, CDR1 is MDHEN and CDR2 SYDVKM. Trimming removed 6 bases at V and 4 bases at J, with 25 bases between. This CDR3 reads CASRPTGREKGVGNTIYF. CDR3 sequence (DNA): TGTGCCAGCAGACCGACCGGACGTGAAAAGGGGGTAGGAAACACCATATATTTT.

The rearrangement joins TRBV5-4 to TRBJ2-7; weak D call: TRBD2 (5 bases). CDR1 SGHNT and CDR2 YYREEE come from the germline V gene (reference sequence). This CDR3 comprises 14 residues. V was clipped by 1 base and J by 3 bases, with 11 bases between them. In DNA form, the CDR3 reads TGTGCCAGCAGCTTGCTAGCCAGCCACTACGAGCAGTACTTC. Translated, it gives CASSLLASHYEQYF.

The chain joins TRBV4-1 to TRBJ2-3; D gene ambiguous. The CDR3 runs to 15 residues. The V gene lost 0 bases and the J gene lost 1 base, with 8 bases spanning the gap. Germline V gene lookup returns CDR1 MGHRA and CDR2 YSYEKL. The CDR3 sequence is CASSQDLSGTDTQYF. DNA for the CDR3: TGCGCCAGCAGCCAAGATTTGAGCGGCACAGATACGCAGTATTTT.

The chain employs TRBV5-1 and TRBJ2-1; no definite D call. The germline V gene encodes CDR1 SGHRS and CDR2 YFSETQ. V dropped 2 bases and J dropped 0 bases, with 9 bases sitting between them. The CDR3 runs to 15 residues. The CDR3: CASSLEESSYNEQFF. The DNA of the CDR3 is TGCGCCAGCAGCTTAGAGGAGAGCTCCTACAATGAGCAGTTCTTC.

This clone showed up just once. This chain connects TRBV7-9 to TRBJ1-1; the D is unclear. Trimming pared 3 bases from V and 6 bases from J, leaving 11 bases between. This CDR3 contains 13 residues. Germline assignment: CDR1 SEHNR and CDR2 FQNEAQ (reference sequence). The CDR3 DNA reads TGTGCCAGCAGCTTCGTTGCGGAGGCTGAAGCTTTCTTT. Translation gives CASSFVAEAEAFF.

The CDR3 sequence is CATSRETSRISYEQYF. The CDR3 nucleotides are TGTGCCACCAGCAGAGAAACTAGCCGGATTTCCTACGAGCAGTACTTC. The chain couples TRBV15 to TRBJ2-7, with a weak D call TRBD2 (6 bases). Germline V gives CDR1 LNHNV, CDR2 YYDKDF (reference sequence). Trimming removed 0 bases from V and 1 base from J, with 13 bases in between. This CDR3 contains 16 residues. The whole variable domain, remainder taken from reference TRBV15 and TRBJ2-7, is DAMVIQNPRYQVTQFGKPVTLSCSQTLNHNVMYWYQQKSSQAPKLLFHYYDKDFNNEADTPDNFQSRRPNTSFCFLDIRSPGLGDTAMYLCATSRETSRISYEQYFGPGTRLTVT.

This chain connects TRBV2 to TRBJ2-7, with TRBD1 identical over 11 bases. Trimming at V came to 6 bases and at J to 7 bases, leaving 8 bases not matched to a gene. The CDR3 extends over 14 amino acids. CDR1 and CDR2 from the germline V gene are SNHLY and FYNNEI. CDR3 DNA: TGTGCCAGCAGCGTAGCCGGGACAGGGGGAGAGCAGTACTTC. Its translation is CASSVAGTGGEQYF.

The V and J genes are TRBV2 and TRBJ2-5; 10 bases line up with TRBD2. Germline V gives CDR1 SNHLY, CDR2 FYNNEI. With 6 bases clipped from V and 1 base from J, the junction kept 5 bases outside the gene matches. This CDR3 is built from 15 residues. CDR3 coding DNA: TGTGCCAGCAGATCTCGACTAGCGGGCCAAGAGACCCAGTACTTC. This sequence encodes CASRSRLAGQETQYF.

The gene calls are TRBV6-1 and TRBJ1-2; D possibly corresponds to TRBD1 (5 bases). From germline, CDR1 is MNHNS and CDR2 SASEGT. The V gene lost 0 bases and the J gene lost 4 bases, with 12 bases spanning the gap. CDR3 length equals 15 residues. CDR3 sequence: CASSEALQGTYGYTF. The DNA of the CDR3 is TGTGCCAGCAGTGAAGCGCTTCAGGGTACCTATGGCTACACCTTC.

The genes are TRBV2 and TRBJ2-7; 7 nucleotides agree with TRBD1. The length of the CDR3 is 13 residues. The germline gives CDR1 SNHLY, CDR2 FYNNEI. Trimming took 5 bases from V and 7 from J; bases not matched to a gene: 8. CDR3 protein: CASSHRGSGEQYF. CDR3 bases: TGTGCCAGCAGTCACAGGGGTTCGGGAGAGCAGTACTTC.

The chain couples TRBV28 to TRBJ1-1; D is undetermined. The CDR3 has 13 amino acids. The V end lost 10 bases, the J end lost 0 bases, and 12 bases lay between the germline ends. Germline V CDR1 and CDR2: MDHEN, SYDVKM. The DNA for the CDR3 is TGTGCCACCTACCGCCACTTGAACACTGAAGCTTTCTTT. Translation gives CATYRHLNTEAFF.

DNA of the CDR3: TGCGCCAGCAGCCGAATCTCCGGGATCCTGAACACTGAAGCTTTCTTT. It is translated as CASSRISGILNTEAFF. This chain joins TRBV5-1 and TRBJ1-1; D remains unclear. The CDR3 runs 16 residues. V was shortened by 4 bases and J by 0 bases, with 16 bases between the two germline ends. From germline, CDR1 is SGHRS and CDR2 YFSETQ.

The genes are TRBV28 and TRBJ1-2, with 7 bases identical to TRBD1. J lost 5 bases, V lost 4 bases, and 7 bases had no gene match. Looked up from germline, CDR1 is MDHEN and CDR2 is SYDVKM. The CDR3 runs to 14 residues. This CDR3 is CASSSDREVYGYTF. CDR3 nucleotide sequence: TGTGCCAGCAGTTCCGACAGGGAGGTATATGGCTACACCTTC.

The CDR3 protein is CASSLVSGRAFF. CDR3 DNA: TGTGCCAGCAGCTTAGTTTCGGGGAGAGCTTTCTTT. V is TRBV7-9 and J is TRBJ1-1; D is unclear. CDR3 length: 12 residues. V lost 1 base and J 10 bases, leaving 10 bases between the germline ends. CDR1 is SEHNR, CDR2 FQNEAQ, per germline (reference sequence).

The J gene is TRBJ2-2, the V gene TRBV16, with 8 positions matching TRBD2. CDR1 is KGHSY and CDR2 is FQNENV in the germline V gene. V lost 3 bases to trimming and J lost 8 bases; unmatched junction nucleotides: 17. This CDR3 spans 18 amino acids. This CDR3 is CASSHRTSQTTGGGELFF. The DNA of the CDR3 is TGTGCCAGCAGCCATAGGACTAGCCAAACGACGGGTGGAGGGGAGCTGTTTTTT.

The genes are TRBV2 and TRBJ2-7; TRBD1 might be the D (8 bases). Trimming removed 8 bases at V and 4 bases at J, with 33 bases between. This CDR3 spans 19 amino acids. CDR1 and CDR2 from the germline V gene are SNHLY and FYNNEI. This chain's CDR3 is CASRPTGGASRWALYEQYF. DNA of the CDR3: TGTGCCAGCCGACCTACAGGGGGGGCCTCTCGGTGGGCCTTATACGAGCAGTACTTC.

The rearrangement uses TRBV5-1 and TRBJ1-1; TRBD1 agrees at 11 bases. This CDR3 contains 14 residues. With V trimmed by 4 bases and J by 4 bases, 3 bases remained unmatched. Germline V gives CDR1 SGHRS, CDR2 YFSETQ. The CDR3 region has the DNA TGCGCCAGCAGCGTCGGGACAGGGGGCACTGAAGCTTTCTTT. This gives the protein CASSVGTGGTEAFF.